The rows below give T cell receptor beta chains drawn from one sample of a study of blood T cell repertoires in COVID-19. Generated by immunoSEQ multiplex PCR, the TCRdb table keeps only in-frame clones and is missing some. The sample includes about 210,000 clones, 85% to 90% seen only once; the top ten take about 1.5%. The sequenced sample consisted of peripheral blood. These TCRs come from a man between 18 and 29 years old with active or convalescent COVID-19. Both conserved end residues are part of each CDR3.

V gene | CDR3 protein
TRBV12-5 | CASGLGTGNTEAFF
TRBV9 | CASSVSGDRKEKLFF
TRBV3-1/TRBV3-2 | CASSQAGTAVYNEQFF
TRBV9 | CASGSTGNTEAFF
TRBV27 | CASSSWEGFRAEAFF
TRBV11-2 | CASSLVVAGQEDNEQFF
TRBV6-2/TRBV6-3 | CASSFSGHSTSPGELFF
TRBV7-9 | CASSSGGLSGYTF
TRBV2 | CALRVESGTGSEKLFF
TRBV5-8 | CASSLGLRSYEQYF
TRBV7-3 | CASSFTGTDTQYF
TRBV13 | CASSGHRALNTEAFF
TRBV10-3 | CAIRWGGNTDTQYF
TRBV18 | CASSPREFRSTMNTEAFF
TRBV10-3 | CAIRRQGNNEKLFF
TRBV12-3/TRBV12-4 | CASSPLPQPQHF
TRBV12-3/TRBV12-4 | CASSLNGGQPQHF
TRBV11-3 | CASSSQGAGTYFSTDTQYF
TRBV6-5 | CASRYGGVATDTQYF
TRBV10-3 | CAISEGGRGSYEQYF
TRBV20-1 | CSARAGYGYTF
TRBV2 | CASTGIFEGDLARDTQYF
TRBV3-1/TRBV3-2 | CASSLTPADYGYTF
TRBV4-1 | CASSLKGAAEAFF
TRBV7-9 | CASSLQVSTDTQYF
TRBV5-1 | CASSPLEGPGEQYF
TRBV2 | CASSVRGLSNTEAFF
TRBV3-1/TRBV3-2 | CASSKGTSGRGEQYF
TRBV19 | CASSETGPPKLFF
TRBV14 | CASSLDRVGGYTF
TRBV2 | CASSGGRSNYGYTF
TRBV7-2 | CASSLGQPRSGNTIYF
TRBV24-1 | CATSAGAEQFF
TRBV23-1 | CASSQSEGCQPQHF
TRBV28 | CASSSQTEVGEKLFF
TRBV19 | CASVGQGRETQYF
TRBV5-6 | CASSFGLRGSNSPLHF
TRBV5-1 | CASSLVTASYEQYF
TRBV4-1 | CASSQALQAGNTEAFF
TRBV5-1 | CASSLLAGGANVLTF
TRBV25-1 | CASSEPGDRQPQHF
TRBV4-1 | CASSQDGDQPQHF
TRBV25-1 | CASSDFRDSSGNTIYF
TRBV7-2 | CASSLLHQSGTGNYGYTF
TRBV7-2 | CASSFVMGRETQYF
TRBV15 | CATSRVETSGYEQYF
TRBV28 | CASSLNLGTGGNQPQHF
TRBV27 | CASKGVITEAFF
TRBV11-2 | CASNALRQDEAFF
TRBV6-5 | CASSYWPGGNTIYF
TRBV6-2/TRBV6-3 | CASSGGQATYEQYF
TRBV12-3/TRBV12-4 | CASSPGQVSGYTF
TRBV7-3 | CASSRTGTSGSTDTQYF